Listed here is a single T cell receptor (beta chain). Its antigen remains unidentified. No base quality values were provided; no much bigger clone lies one nucleotide off. The treatment or condition label for this specimen denotes: in vitro stimulation with specific CMV peptide epitopes to enrich CMV-specific T cells. The entry originates in a study of T cell repertoires in cytomegalovirus infection (dated by TCRdb to the late 2010s). For context, the study as a whole: Alongside well-studied HLA-B-restricted epitopes, the peptide stimulations were aimed at recently identified HLA-C-restricted CMV epitopes, whose presentation resists viral immunomodulation. Because public TCR beta signatures pointed to carriage of CMV infection together with the matching HLA type, the HLA type of each donor mattered for the analysis.

From a lookup of the germline V gene, CDR1 and CDR2 are SGDLS and YYNGEE. Germline trimming amounts to 3 bases on V and 8 bases on J, with 8 as the count of junction bases outside the gene matches. CDR3 length: 15 amino acids, cysteine to phenylalanine. CDR3 DNA only is kept here, 45 bases in frame from base 1. The sequencer listed for this sample is Illumina HiSeq 1500. TCRdb ran its own pipeline on the public reads, namely fastp trimming at Q25 and MiXCR clone calling, and kept in-frame beta chains. Rows with a matching CDR3 protein are joined into one entry that keeps the most common DNA and genes. Recorded for this sample are more than 30,000 distinct CDR3 sequences; just over 50% of them occurred a single time. 75% to 95% of the sample is in the top ten clones. Results the study describes overall, beyond this receptor: In the ex vivo response, HLA-C-restricted CMV-specific TCR beta clonotypes were dominant, and in two of eight donors the single most frequent clonotype came from this HLA-C-restricted group. Carriers of CMV infection plus the relevant HLA type were discriminated by the cumulative frequency of public TCR beta family members in the study cohort and in an independent 352-donor cohort.

This chain is built from TRBV9 and TRBJ1-5; TRBD1 aligns with 10 central bases. The sequenced sample was CD8+ T cells from cultured PBMCs, obtained from culture after CMV antigen stimulation. This TCR came from a human donor in good health (CMV status not recorded). Some clones in this sample may be carry-over from other donors' samples. This receptor has the CDR3 CASSAGTGVVEPQHF. DNA sequence: TGTGCCAGCAGCGCAGGGACAGGGGTTGTTGAGCCCCAGCATTTT.